The T cell receptor (beta chain) described here comes from a study of cytomegalovirus exposure and HLA in healthy donors. Study-wide results and caveats: V- and J-gene trimming in TCR beta was tied to a missense DCLRE1C variant by an analysis performed later.

As to this clone: The antigen is unknown.

60 Vbeta and 13 Jbeta primers were used in PCR. Libraries were prepared by immunoSEQ multiplex PCR; TCRdb keeps only in-frame clonotypes and omits some of them. The table has fewer than 110,000 clones, around 85% seen once. Germline V gene data show CDR1 as SGDLS and CDR2 as YYNGEE. With 4 bases clipped from V and 15 bases from J, the junction kept 10 bases outside the gene matches. CDR3 size: 14 residues. The specimen sequenced was PBMCs. The chain uses TRBV9 and TRBJ2-4; the match to TRBD2 covers 13 bases. The clonotype originates from a man aged 25-45 years in good health and CMV-seronegative. CDR3 nucleotides: TGTGCCAGCAGCCCACGGACTAGCGGGGGACCTTTGTACTTC. Protein sequence: CASSPRTSGGPLYF.